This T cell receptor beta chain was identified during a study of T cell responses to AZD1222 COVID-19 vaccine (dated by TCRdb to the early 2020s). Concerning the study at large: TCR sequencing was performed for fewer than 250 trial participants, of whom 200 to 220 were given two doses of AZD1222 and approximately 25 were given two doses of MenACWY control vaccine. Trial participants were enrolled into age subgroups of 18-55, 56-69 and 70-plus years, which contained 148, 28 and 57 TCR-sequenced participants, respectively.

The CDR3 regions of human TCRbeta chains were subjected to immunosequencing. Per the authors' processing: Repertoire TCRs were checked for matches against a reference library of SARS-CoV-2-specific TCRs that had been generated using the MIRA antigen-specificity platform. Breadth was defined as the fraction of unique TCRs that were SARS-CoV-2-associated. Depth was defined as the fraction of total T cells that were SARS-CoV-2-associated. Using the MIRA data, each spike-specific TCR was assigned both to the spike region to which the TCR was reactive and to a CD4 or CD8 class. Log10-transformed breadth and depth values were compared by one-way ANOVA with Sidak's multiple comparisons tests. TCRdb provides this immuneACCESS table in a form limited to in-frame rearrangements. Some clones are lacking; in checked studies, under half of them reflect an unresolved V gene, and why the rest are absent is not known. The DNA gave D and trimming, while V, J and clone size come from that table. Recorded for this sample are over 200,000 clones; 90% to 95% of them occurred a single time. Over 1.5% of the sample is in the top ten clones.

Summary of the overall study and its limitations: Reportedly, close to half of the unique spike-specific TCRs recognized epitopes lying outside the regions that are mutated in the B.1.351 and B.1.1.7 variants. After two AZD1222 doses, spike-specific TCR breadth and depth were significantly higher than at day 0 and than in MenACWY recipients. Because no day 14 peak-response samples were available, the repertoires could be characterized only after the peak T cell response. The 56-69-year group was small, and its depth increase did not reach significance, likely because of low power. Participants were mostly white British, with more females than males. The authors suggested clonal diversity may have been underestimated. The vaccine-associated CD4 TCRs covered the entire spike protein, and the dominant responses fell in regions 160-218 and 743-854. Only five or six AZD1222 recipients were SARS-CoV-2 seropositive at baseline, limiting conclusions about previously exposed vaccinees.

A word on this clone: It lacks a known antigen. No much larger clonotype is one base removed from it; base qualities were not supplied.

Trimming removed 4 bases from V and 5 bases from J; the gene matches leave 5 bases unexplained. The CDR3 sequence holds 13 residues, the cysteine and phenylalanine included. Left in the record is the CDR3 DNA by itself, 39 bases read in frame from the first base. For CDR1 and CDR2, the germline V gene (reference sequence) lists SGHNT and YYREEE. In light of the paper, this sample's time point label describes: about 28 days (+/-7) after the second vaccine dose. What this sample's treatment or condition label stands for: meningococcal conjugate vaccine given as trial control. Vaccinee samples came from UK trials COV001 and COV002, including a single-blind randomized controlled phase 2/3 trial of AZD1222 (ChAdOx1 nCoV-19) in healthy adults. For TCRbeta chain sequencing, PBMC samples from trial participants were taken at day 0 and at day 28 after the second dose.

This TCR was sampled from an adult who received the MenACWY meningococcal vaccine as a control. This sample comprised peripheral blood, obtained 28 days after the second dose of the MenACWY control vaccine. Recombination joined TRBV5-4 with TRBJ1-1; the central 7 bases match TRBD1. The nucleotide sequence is TGTGCCAGCAGCCCACAGGGGAAGACTGAAGCTTTCTTT. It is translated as CASSPQGKTEAFF.